This T cell receptor (beta chain) was captured by sequencing in a study of cytomegalovirus exposure and HLA in healthy donors. Notes on the study in general: A later analysis showed TCR association rates differing by HLA locus, peaking at DRB1 and lowest at HLA-C. It was 150 to 200 TCR beta chains that were listed as cytomegalovirus-associated. Among CMV-associated TCR beta chains, most appeared HLA-restricted in a later analysis.

There are a few counts of this clone. Its antigen is not identified. The PCR used 60 Vbeta and 13 Jbeta primers. Only in-frame clones appear in the TCRdb table, and some are missing; sequencing was by immunoSEQ multiplex PCR. The sample includes 97,000 or so clones, roughly 81% of them seen just once. Trimming took 3 bases from V and 2 from J, leaving 5 bases between them. CDR1 GTSNPN and CDR2 SVGIG come from the germline V gene (reference sequence). The CDR3 is 12 residues long. The TCR sequence derives from a man in his forties in good health and CMV-seronegative. Specimen: PBMCs. V usage is TRBV30 and J usage is TRBJ1-3; D gene uncertain. In DNA form, the CDR3 reads TGTGCCTGGAGGACTGCTGGAAACACCATATATTTT. As protein: CAWRTAGNTIYF.